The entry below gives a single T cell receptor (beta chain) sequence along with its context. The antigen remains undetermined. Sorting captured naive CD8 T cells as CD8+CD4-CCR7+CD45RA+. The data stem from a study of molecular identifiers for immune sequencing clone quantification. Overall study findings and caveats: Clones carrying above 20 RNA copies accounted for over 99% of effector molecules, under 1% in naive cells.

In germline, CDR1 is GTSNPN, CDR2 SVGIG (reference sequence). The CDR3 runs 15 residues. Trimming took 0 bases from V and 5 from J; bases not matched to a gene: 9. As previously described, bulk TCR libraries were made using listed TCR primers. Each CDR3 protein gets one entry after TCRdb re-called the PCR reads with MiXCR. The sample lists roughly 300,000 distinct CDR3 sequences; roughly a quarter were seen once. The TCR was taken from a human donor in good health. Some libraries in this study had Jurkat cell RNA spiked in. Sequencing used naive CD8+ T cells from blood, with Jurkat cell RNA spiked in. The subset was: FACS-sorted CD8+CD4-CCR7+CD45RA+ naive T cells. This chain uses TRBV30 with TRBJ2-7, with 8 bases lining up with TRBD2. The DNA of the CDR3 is TGTGCCTGGAGTGTAGCGGGAGCGGTCGTGGACGAGCAGTACTTC. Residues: CAWSVAGAVVDEQYF.